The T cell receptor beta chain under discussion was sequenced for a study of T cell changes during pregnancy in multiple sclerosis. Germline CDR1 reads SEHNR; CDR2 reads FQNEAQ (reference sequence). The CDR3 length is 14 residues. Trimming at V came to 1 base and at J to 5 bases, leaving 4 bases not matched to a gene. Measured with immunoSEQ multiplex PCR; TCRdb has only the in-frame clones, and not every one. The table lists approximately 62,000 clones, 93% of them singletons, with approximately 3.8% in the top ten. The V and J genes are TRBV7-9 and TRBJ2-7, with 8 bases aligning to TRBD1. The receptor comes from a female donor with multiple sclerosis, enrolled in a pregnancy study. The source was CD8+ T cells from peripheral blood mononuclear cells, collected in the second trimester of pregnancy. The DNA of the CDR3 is TGTGCCAGCAGCTTAGGACAGGGGAACGACGAGCAGTACTTC. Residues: CASSLGQGNDEQYF.